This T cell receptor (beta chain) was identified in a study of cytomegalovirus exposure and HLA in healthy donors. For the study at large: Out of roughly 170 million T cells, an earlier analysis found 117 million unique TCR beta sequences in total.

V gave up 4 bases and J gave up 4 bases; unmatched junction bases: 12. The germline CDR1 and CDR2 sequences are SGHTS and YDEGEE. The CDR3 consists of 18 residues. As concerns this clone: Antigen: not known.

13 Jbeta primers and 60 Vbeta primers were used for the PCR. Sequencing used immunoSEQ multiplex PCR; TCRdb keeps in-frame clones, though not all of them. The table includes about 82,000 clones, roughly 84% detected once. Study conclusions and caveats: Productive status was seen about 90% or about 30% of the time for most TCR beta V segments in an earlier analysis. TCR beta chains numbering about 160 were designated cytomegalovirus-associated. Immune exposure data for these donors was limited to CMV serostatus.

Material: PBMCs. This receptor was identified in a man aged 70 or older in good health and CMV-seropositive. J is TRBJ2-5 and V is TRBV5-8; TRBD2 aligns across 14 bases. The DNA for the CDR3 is TGTGCCAGCAGCGGCGGGACTAGCGGGAGTCCGTTAACAGAGACCCAGTACTTC. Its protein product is CASSGGTSGSPLTETQYF.